This TCR beta chain was found in a study of blood T cell repertoires in COVID-19. Study-level information: T cells, B-cell-depleted T cells, or PBMCs provided the cDNA or gDNA that served as material.

Seattle researchers signed up patients amid active infection and tracked them longitudinally. Assay used: immunoSEQ multiplex PCR; TCRdb lists only in-frame clones, some missing. The sample yields about 140,000 clones, about four fifths seen once. This CDR3 has 15 amino acids. Trimming removed 6 bases from V and 0 bases from J, with 11 bases in between. Germline assignment: CDR1 MDHEN and CDR2 SYDVKM. The sample consisted of peripheral blood. The sequence came from a man aged 30 to 45 with COVID-19, enrolled during active disease. The genes are TRBV28 and TRBJ2-2; D perhaps matches TRBD1 (5 bases). As DNA, the CDR3 is TGTGCCAGCAGCCTTGGCAGGGCGAACACCGGGGAGCTGTTTTTT. Amino acid sequence: CASSLGRANTGELFF.